The 9 T cell receptor beta chains given below trace back to one sample, sequenced in a study of blood T cells in healthy people across ages. The use of a sample-barcoded 5' primer and a J-beta primer mix characterized a second PCR of about 7 to 12 cycles. Each CDR3 protein gets one entry after TCRdb re-called the 5' RACE reads with MiXCR. Of hundreds of thousands of distinct CDR3 sequences listed, about 42% were seen once; the top ten hold about 21%. Source material: blood. These receptors were obtained from a man in his fifties or sixties in good health.

V and J are TRBV12-3 or TRBV12-4 and TRBJ2-1; 12 bases match TRBD2. There are 11 residues in the CDR3. Germline trimming cut 5 bases from V and 15 bases from J; bases unmatched to any gene: 2. CDR3 DNA: TGTGCCAGCAGTAGGACTAGCGGGGCGTTCTTC. It translates to CASSRTSGAFF.

This chain links TRBV5-5 with TRBJ2-7; TRBD2 agrees at 16 bases. Trimming removed 4 bases from V and 0 bases from J; junction bases left unmatched: 4. The CDR3 runs to 17 residues. Germline CDR1 SGHKS, CDR2 YYEKEE (reference sequence). The CDR3 DNA reads as TGTGCCAGCAGCAGGGGACTAGCGGGGGGGAGCTCCTACGAGCAGTACTTC. As protein: CASSRGLAGGSSYEQYF.

The chain couples TRBV29-1 to TRBJ1-2; the D is unclear. Trimming took 7 bases from V and 4 from J, leaving 10 bases between them. The V gene's germline CDR1 is SQVTM and CDR2 ANQGSEA. The length of the CDR3 is 11 residues. This chain's CDR3 is CSAKEIYGYTF. CDR3 sequence (DNA): TGCAGCGCTAAGGAGATCTATGGCTACACCTTC. The full variable domain, in which reference TRBV29-1 and TRBJ1-2 provide the parts outside the CDR3, is SAVISQKPSRDICQRGTSLTIQCQVDSQVTMMFWYRQQPGQSLTLIATANQGSEATYESGFVIDKFPISRPNLTFSTLTVSNMSPEDSSIYLCSAKEIYGYTFGSGTRLTVV.

This clonotype occurred a few times. The chain carries TRBV14 and TRBJ1-2; no definite D call. CDR1 is SGHDN, CDR2 FVKESK, per germline. Trimming took 4 bases from V and 1 from J, leaving 19 bases between them. The CDR3 runs 17 residues. Here the CDR3 DNA reads TGTGCCAGCAGCCCCCTTGACTTGGCAGCTCTTAACTATGGCTACACCTTC. Residues: CASSPLDLAALNYGYTF. Full variable domain (rest looked up from reference TRBV14 and TRBJ1-2): EAGVTQFPSHSVIEKGQTVTLRCDPISGHDNLYWYRRVMGKEIKFLLHFVKESKQDESGMPNNRFLAERTGGTYSTLKVQPAELEDSGVYFCASSPLDLAALNYGYTFGSGTRLTVV.

This clonotype turned up a few times. The chain uses TRBV27 and TRBJ2-5, with D perhaps given as TRBD1 or TRBD2 (6 bases each). Between the trimmed V and J ends, which lost 6 bases and 4 bases, there was a span of 12 bases. Germline V gene lookup returns CDR1 MNHEY and CDR2 SMNVEV (reference sequence). This CDR3 contains 13 residues. As DNA, the CDR3 is TGTGCCAGCAGGGACAGCGGGTTAGAGACCCAGTACTTC. As protein: CASRDSGLETQYF.

This clonotype was observed a handful of times. The V call is TRBV4-3, the J call TRBJ2-7, with D hard to call. The germline gives CDR1 LGHNA, CDR2 YSLEER. This CDR3 region has 13 residues. Trimming removed 0 bases at V and 5 bases at J, with 8 bases between. CDR3 in DNA: TGCGCCAGCAGCCAAGATGTAGGGAACGAGCAGTACTTC. This codes for CASSQDVGNEQYF.

The chain has TRBV5-5 and TRBJ2-3; D is perhaps TRBD1 (5 bases). CDR3 length: 13 residues. V shed 4 bases and J shed 2 bases, with 8 bases lying between them. The V gene's germline CDR1 is SGHKS and CDR2 YYEKEE (reference sequence). CDR3 sequence (DNA): TGTGCCAGCAGCAGGGGCTACACAGATACGCAGTATTTT. Translation gives CASSRGYTDTQYF.

In the case of this clonotype: One end of the junction varies from germline; a read error may be responsible. This rearrangement joins TRBV29-1 to TRBJ1-5; 7 bases map to TRBD1. CDR3 size: 13 residues. Germline V gives CDR1 SQVTM, CDR2 ANQGSEA. The CDR3, as DNA: TGCAGCGTAGGGCAGGGGGGCAGTCAGCCCCGGCATTTT. This gives the protein CSVGQGGSQPRHF.

The genes are TRBV6-2 or TRBV6-3 and TRBJ2-5; D gene uncertain. Germline loops: CDR1 MNHEY, CDR2 SVGEGT. This CDR3 comprises 15 residues. The V end lost 0 bases, the J end lost 1 base, and 9 bases lay between the germline ends. The DNA of the CDR3 is TGTGCCAGCAGTTACTCGTCAATCCTCCAAGAGACCCAGTACTTC. Residues: CASSYSSILQETQYF.